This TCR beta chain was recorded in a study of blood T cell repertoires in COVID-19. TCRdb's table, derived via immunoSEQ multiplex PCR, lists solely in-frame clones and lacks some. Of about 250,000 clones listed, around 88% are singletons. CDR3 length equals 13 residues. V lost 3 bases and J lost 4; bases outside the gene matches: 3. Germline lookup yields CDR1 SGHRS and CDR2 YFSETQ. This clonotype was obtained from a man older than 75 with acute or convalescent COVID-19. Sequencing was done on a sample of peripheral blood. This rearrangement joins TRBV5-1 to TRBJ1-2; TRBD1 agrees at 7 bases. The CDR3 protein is CASSWDSFYGYTF. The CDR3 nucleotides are TGCGCCAGCAGCTGGGACAGCTTCTATGGCTACACCTTC.